This TCR beta chain was profiled in a study of cytotoxic CD8 clonotypes in ibrutinib-treated CLL. Overall study: After a median of about 70 months, roughly 14 patients stayed remitted and about twelve progressed; responses had been partial in 24 and complete in 2.

Study findings and constraints: While tracking circulating CD8+ T-cell counts, baseline clonality exceeded that of age-matched healthy donors. Clonality increased with ibrutinib response but returned toward baseline at progression.

Germline V gene lookup returns CDR1 MDHEN and CDR2 SYDVKM. The trim removed 6 bases at V and 7 bases at J, leaving 12 bases unmatched. The CDR3 sequence is 14 residues long. Worth noting for this clone: Its matching antigen is unknown.

Clones were read by immunoSEQ multiplex PCR, and TCRdb kept only the in-frame ones, dropping some. The sample includes 150,000 to 200,000 clones, about 72% seen only once; the top ten take around 15%. This clonotype originated in a human donor with chronic lymphocytic leukemia. The sequencing here drew on PBMCs, taken after 24 months of ibrutinib treatment. The V gene is TRBV28, the J gene TRBJ2-7; the match to TRBD2 covers 7 bases. For the CDR3, the DNA is TGTGCCAGCAGGTCGGCGGGAGAATCGTGGGAGCAGTACTTC. Translating it yields CASRSAGESWEQYF.